Listed here are 23 T cell receptor beta chains from one sample, sequenced in a study of OX40 agonist ivuxolimab in advanced cancers. Profiling relied on immunoSEQ multiplex PCR, and the TCRdb table lists in-frame clones only, not all of them. The table lists about 50,000 clones, around 85% of them singletons. The starting material was CD4+ or CD8+ T cells sorted from blood, obtained in a trial of the OX40 agonist ivuxolimab. All receptors come from an adult with an advanced solid tumor such as melanoma, head and neck, liver or kidney cancer.

This chain links TRBV11-3 with TRBJ2-3; D gene ambiguous. V lost 4 bases and J 2 bases, leaving 7 bases between the germline ends. The CDR3 loop spans 13 amino acids. The V gene's germline CDR1 is SGHNT and CDR2 YENEEA. CDR3 DNA sequence: TGTGCCAGCAGCTCAGCGATCACAGATACGCAGTATTTT. It specifies CASSSAITDTQYF.

This clone occurred once. J is TRBJ2-3 and V is TRBV7-9; 10 bases line up with TRBD2. CDR3 length: 18 amino acids. Germline lookup yields CDR1 SEHNR and CDR2 FQNEAQ (reference sequence). After removal of 3 bases from V and 1 base from J, the junction contained 10 bases not matched to a gene. This CDR3 reads CASSFTFTGTSGTDTQYF. In nucleotides, the CDR3 is TGTGCCAGCAGCTTCACATTCACCGGGACTAGCGGCACAGATACGCAGTATTTT.

Only a few counts were recorded for this clone. The rearrangement links TRBV6-6 to TRBJ2-3, with unresolved D. The V end lost 5 bases, the J end lost 0 bases, and 3 bases lay between the germline ends. The CDR3 is 12 residues long. Germline lookup yields CDR1 MNHNY and CDR2 SVGAGI (reference sequence). DNA for the CDR3: TGTGCCAGCAGTCCCAGCACAGATACGCAGTATTTT. Translating gives CASSPSTDTQYF.

The gene calls are TRBV7-2 and TRBJ2-7; D is unresolved. The germline gives CDR1 SGHTA, CDR2 FQGNSA. There are 14 residues in the CDR3. V lost 1 base and J lost 2, with 9 bases in between. In nucleotides, the CDR3 is TGTGCCAGCAGCTTAGAGGATTGGGCCTACGAGCAGTACTTC. It yields the protein CASSLEDWAYEQYF.

This rearrangement joins TRBV19 to TRBJ1-5; 7 bases fit TRBD1. V was pared by 5 bases and J by 5 bases, with 3 bases of the junction left unmatched. Germline loops: CDR1 LNHDA, CDR2 SQIVND (reference sequence). This CDR3 region has 13 residues. In nucleotides, the CDR3 is TGTGCCAGTAGTCCAGGGGGGGATCAGCCCCAGCATTTT. This gives the protein CASSPGGDQPQHF. Filled out from reference TRBV19 and TRBJ1-5, the complete variable domain reads DGGITQSPKYLFRKEGQNVTLSCEQNLNHDAMYWYRQDPGQGLRLIYYSQIVNDFQKGDIAEGYSVSREKKESFPLTVTSAQKNPTAFYLCASSPGGDQPQHFGDGTRLSIL.

The V call is TRBV9, the J call TRBJ2-2; D might be TRBD2 (5 bases). The V and J ends lost 1 base and 5 bases respectively, with 9 bases between them. The CDR3 length is 14 residues. Germline V gene data show CDR1 as SGDLS and CDR2 as YYNGEE. The CDR3 loop reads CASSVTGRTGELFF. CDR3 sequence (DNA): TGTGCCAGCAGCGTAACGGGAAGAACCGGGGAGCTGTTTTTT.

The J gene is TRBJ2-1, the V gene TRBV7-3; D not resolved. Germline lookup yields CDR1 SGHTA and CDR2 FQGTGA. The CDR3 loop spans 14 amino acids. V lost 0 bases and J 8 bases, leaving 11 bases between the germline ends. CDR3 sequence: CASSLTGRRDEQFF. The CDR3 coding sequence is TGTGCCAGCAGCTTAACGGGCAGGAGAGATGAGCAGTTCTTC. The full variable domain, completed using reference TRBV7-3 and TRBJ2-1, is GAGVSQTPSNKVTEKGKYVELRCDPISGHTALYWYRQSLGQGPEFLIYFQGTGAADDSGLPNDRFFAVRPEGSVSTLKIQRTERGDSAVYLCASSLTGRRDEQFFGPGTRLTVL.

The chain carries TRBV6-5 and TRBJ2-1; 7 bases line up with TRBD1. V trimming: 6 bases; J trimming: 9 bases; junction bases outside the gene matches: 8. The germline CDR1 and CDR2 sequences are MNHEY and SVGAGI. The CDR3 totals 13 residues. The CDR3 here is CASRTPGTAEQFF. DNA for the CDR3: TGTGCCAGCAGAACACCCGGGACAGCTGAGCAGTTCTTC.

The chain is built from TRBV2 and TRBJ2-6; D is undetermined. This CDR3 spans 15 amino acids. Germline V gene lookup returns CDR1 SNHLY and CDR2 FYNNEI. Trimming removed 0 bases from V and 4 bases from J, with 7 bases in between. The CDR3 DNA sequence: TGTGCCAGCAGTGAAGCTCGGGCGGGGGCCAACGTCCTGACTTTC. Translation: CASSEARAGANVLTF. Using reference TRBV2 and TRBJ2-6 for the parts outside the CDR3, the full variable domain is EPEVTQTPSHQVTQMGQEVILRCVPISNHLYFYWYRQILGQKVEFLVSFYNNEISEKSEIFDDQFSVERPDGSNFTLKIRSTKLEDSAMYFCASSEARAGANVLTFGAGSRLTVL.

The chain employs TRBV6-5 and TRBJ1-1; D gene ambiguous. This CDR3 comprises 13 residues. CDR1 is MNHEY and CDR2 is SVGAGI in the germline V gene. V shed 2 bases and J shed 5 bases, with 9 bases lying between them. CDR3 sequence reads: CASSYGGQTEAFF. CDR3 coding DNA: TGTGCCAGCAGTTACGGTGGGCAGACTGAAGCTTTCTTT.

V is TRBV29-1 and J is TRBJ2-1; 8 positions agree with TRBD2. The CDR3 extends over 14 amino acids. With V trimmed by 5 bases and J by 3 bases, 6 bases remained unmatched. The germline CDR1 and CDR2 sequences are SQVTM and ANQGSEA. For the CDR3, the DNA is TGCAGCGTTTCCGGGGGGGTTGGCTACAATGAGCAGTTCTTC. Translation gives CSVSGGVGYNEQFF.

The rearrangement joins TRBV5-1 to TRBJ2-1, with D hard to call. Trimming left V 0 bases short and J 0 bases short, with 4 bases between. The CDR3 loop spans 14 amino acids. CDR1 is SGHRS and CDR2 is YFSETQ in the germline V gene. CDR3 in amino acids: CASSLADSYNEQFF. CDR3 in DNA: TGCGCCAGCAGCTTGGCGGACTCCTACAATGAGCAGTTCTTC.

V gene TRBV11-2 combines with J gene TRBJ2-1; 9 bases are a match to TRBD2. The germline CDR1 and CDR2 sequences are SGHAT and FQNNGV. CDR3 length equals 16 residues. Germline trimming cut 1 base from V and 7 bases from J; bases unmatched to any gene: 8. The DNA of the CDR3 is TGTGCCAGCAGCTTAGCGGGCGGGAGGGGATCGAATGAGCAGTTCTTC. Translated, it gives CASSLAGGRGSNEQFF.

The chain uses TRBV5-1 and TRBJ1-4; no clear D gene. The CDR3 is made up of 13 amino acids. Germline V gene data show CDR1 as SGHRS and CDR2 as YFSETQ. V lost 0 bases to trimming and J lost 5 bases, with 5 bases between them. Here the CDR3 reads CASSLGVNEKLFF. The CDR3, as DNA: TGCGCCAGCAGCTTGGGGGTAAATGAAAAACTGTTTTTT.

The V gene is TRBV19, the J gene TRBJ1-5; TRBD1 might be the D (5 bases). Deletions cut 10 bases from V and 9 bases from J, with 25 bases between. The germline CDR1 and CDR2 sequences are LNHDA and SQIVND (reference sequence). This CDR3 has 15 amino acids. Here the CDR3 DNA reads TGTGCCACAAGCTCCACAAACGATCCGGGGCTGCCCCAGCATTTT. Protein: CATSSTNDPGLPQHF.

This rearrangement joins TRBV29-1 to TRBJ1-1; unclear D gene. Germline V lookup: CDR1 SQVTM, CDR2 ANQGSEA. The CDR3 has 12 amino acids. V lost 7 bases and J 1 base, leaving 10 bases between the germline ends. The CDR3 is CSAYDGNTEAFF. In DNA form, the CDR3 reads TGCAGCGCATACGACGGGAACACTGAAGCTTTCTTT.

The rearrangement links TRBV4-1 to TRBJ1-2; no clear D. Germline CDR1 and CDR2: MGHRA and YSYEKL. This CDR3 spans 15 amino acids. V lost 4 bases, J lost 4 bases, and 16 bases lay in between. The CDR3 DNA is TGCGCCAGCAGCCCCCCTCAGGAATCACCCTATGGCTACACCTTC. Translated: CASSPPQESPYGYTF.

This clone was seen once. The chain has TRBV6-6 and TRBJ1-4, with no clear D. The CDR3 contains 14 residues. The germline V gene has CDR1 MNHNY and CDR2 SVGAGI (reference sequence). V lost 6 bases, J lost 3 bases, and 11 bases lay in between. The CDR3 loop is CASRPGMSNEKLFF. CDR3 DNA: TGTGCCAGCAGACCGGGGATGTCTAATGAAAAACTGTTTTTT.

This clone has just one count. The chain employs TRBV11-2 and TRBJ2-1, with D maybe TRBD2 (5 bases). The CDR3 spans 12 residues. The V gene lost 5 bases and the J gene lost 15 bases, with 17 bases spanning the gap. In germline, CDR1 is SGHAT, CDR2 FQNNGV. CDR3 in amino acids: CASSPVLGEGFF. The CDR3 DNA follows: TGTGCCAGCAGCCCCGTCCTAGGAGAGGGGTTCTTC.

The chain combines TRBV29-1 with TRBJ2-1, with D possibly being TRBD1 (9 bases). Trimming took 7 bases from V and 0 from J, leaving 19 bases between them. CDR1 SQVTM and CDR2 ANQGSEA come from the germline V gene. The CDR3 is 16 residues long. CDR3 region: CSAGGGQGSSYNEQFF. The CDR3 DNA is TGCAGCGCCGGGGGGGGACAGGGTAGCTCCTACAATGAGCAGTTCTTC.

The V call is TRBV18, the J call TRBJ2-5; 7 bases fit TRBD1. The length of the CDR3 is 15 residues. Trimming cost V 5 bases and J 5 bases; bases outside gene matches: 11. CDR1 is KGHSH and CDR2 is LQKENI in the germline V gene. The CDR3 here is CASSSGDSLFETQYF. The CDR3 DNA is TGTGCCAGCTCATCAGGGGACAGCCTCTTTGAGACCCAGTACTTC.

The genes are TRBV4-3 and TRBJ2-5; D remains unclear. Germline CDR1 is LGHNA and CDR2 is YSLEER. The CDR3 runs 15 residues. Trimming took 4 bases from V and 2 from J, leaving 14 bases between them. CDR3 nucleotide sequence: TGCGCCAGCAGCCCAAGATTCCCTTTGCAAGAGACCCAGTACTTC. Protein product: CASSPRFPLQETQYF.

The chain carries TRBV7-2 and TRBJ1-1; D is unresolved. V was cut by 3 bases and J by 7 bases, with 12 bases left in between. Germline loops: CDR1 SGHTA, CDR2 FQGNSA. The CDR3 has 13 amino acids. The CDR3 loop is CASSFAEGNEAFF. DNA of the CDR3: TGTGCCAGCAGCTTCGCAGAGGGAAATGAAGCTTTCTTT.